A selection of T cell receptor beta chains follows, all from one sample in a study of human T cells and chemical hapten exposure. A single record per CDR3 protein comes from TCRdb applying MiXCR to the RACE reads. Among fewer than 150,000 distinct CDR3 sequences, roughly an eighth were seen once, and the ten largest hold around 0.99%. The sequencing used whole blood, collected in connection with sensitization to the hapten diphenylcyclopropenone (DPC). These receptors were obtained from a man between 18 and 35 years old with alopecia areata. Some clones in this sample may be carry-over from other donors' samples. Each CDR3 is given with its conserved first and last residue. D genes are given only for firm matches. The size entry is marked missing in some rows and otherwise reads once, few, many or a size class.

J | size | V | D | DNA | CDR3
TRBJ2-7 | many | TRBV20-1 | NA | TGCAGTGCCCCTGTCCAGTCCTACGAGCAGTACTTC | CSAPVQSYEQYF
TRBJ2-3 | few | TRBV7-9 | NA | TGTGCCAGCAGCTTGAGCCAACGGGGTAGCACAGATACGCAGTATTTT | CASSLSQRGSTDTQYF
TRBJ2-7 | NA | TRBV20-1 | NA | TGCAGTGCTAGAGATAATACTCGGGTTAGCCTCTACGAGCAGTACTTC | CSARDNTRVSLYEQYF
TRBJ1-5 | NA | TRBV6-2/TRBV6-3 | NA | TGTGCCAGCAGTTACTCGTTCCGGGGCGGGCAGCCCCAGCATTTT | CASSYSFRGGQPQHF
TRBJ2-6 | NA | TRBV28 | NA | TGTGCCAGCAGTTTTCCGGACCCAAGCTCTGGGGCCAACGTCCTGACTTTC | CASSFPDPSSGANVLTF
TRBJ2-5 | few | TRBV7-3 | NA | TGTACCAGCAGCTTAGATCAAGAGACCCAGTACTTC | CTSSLDQETQYF
TRBJ2-1 | NA | TRBV6-4 | TRBD2 | TGTGCCAGCAGTACAGGGACTAGCGGGGACAATGAGCAGTTCTTC | CASSTGTSGDNEQFF
TRBJ2-2 | few | TRBV6-4 | NA | TGTGCCAGCAGATGTCCCGGGGAGCTGTTTTTT | CASRCPGELFF
TRBJ2-6 | many | TRBV7-2 | TRBD1 | TGTGCCAGCAGCTTAGGAGTAGGACAGGGGGTCCGCTCTGGGGCCAACGTCCTGACTTTC | CASSLGVGQGVRSGANVLTF
TRBJ2-5 | many | TRBV29-1 | NA | TGCAGCGTTCATTTGCAAGAGACCCAGTACTTC | CSVHLQETQYF
TRBJ1-2 | many | TRBV29-1 | NA | TGCAGCGTCCAACAGGGCGCAGTCTATGGCTACACCTTC | CSVQQGAVYGYTF
TRBJ1-6 | many | TRBV20-1 | NA | TGCAGTGCTAGAGTGGGGAGCTCCTATAATTCACCCCTCCACTTT | CSARVGSSYNSPLHF
TRBJ1-1 | few | TRBV6-6 | NA | TGTGCCAGCAGTTACTTCCGCGGAGAAGCTTTCTTT | CASSYFRGEAFF
TRBJ2-7 | few | TRBV29-1 | NA | TGCAGCGTTGAAGGCGGGACTGGCCCATACGAGCAGTACTTC | CSVEGGTGPYEQYF
TRBJ2-3 | NA | TRBV6-2/TRBV6-3 | NA | TGTGCCAGCAGTTACTCGATTATACTAGCTAGCACAGATACGCAGTATTTT | CASSYSIILASTDTQYF
TRBJ2-1 | few | TRBV20-1 | NA | TGCAGTGCTAGAGATAGTAGGGGGTCCTACAATGAGCAGTTCTTC | CSARDSRGSYNEQFF
TRBJ2-7 | NA | TRBV29-1 | NA | TGCAGCGTTGAAGAGGGGCTGGGGCAGTACTTC | CSVEEGLGQYF
TRBJ2-2 | few | TRBV15 | NA | TGTGCCACCAGCAGTCCCACGCCCGGGGAGCTGTTTTTT | CATSSPTPGELFF
TRBJ1-5 | few | TRBV27 | TRBD1 | TGTGCCAGCAGTTGGACCGGGACAGGGGGTAATAGCAATCAGCCCCAGCATTTT | CASSWTGTGGNSNQPQHF
TRBJ1-3 | few | TRBV20-1 | NA | TGCAGTGCGGTCAGCTCTGGAAACACCATATATTTT | CSAVSSGNTIYF
TRBJ2-7 | NA | TRBV4-1 | TRBD1 | TGCGCCAGCAGCGTTCGGGACAGGCACTACGAGCAGTACTTC | CASSVRDRHYEQYF